A selection of T cell receptor beta chains follows, all from one sample in a study of blood T cells in healthy people across ages. MiXCR, run by TCRdb on the 5' RACE reads, gives a single entry per CDR3 protein. The sample yields 630,000 or so distinct CDR3 sequences, about 32% seen once. Sequences were obtained from blood. These receptors originate from a woman over 75 in good health. Each CDR3 is given with its conserved first and last residue. D genes are given only for firm matches. Clone size, where shown, is once, few, many, or a class for clones that have expanded.

CASTLAGADTDTQYF | TGTGCCAGCACCTTAGCGGGGGCCGACACAGATACGCAGTATTTT | TRBJ2-3 | TRBV6-1 | TRBD2 | many
CASSLWGGNNEQFF | TGTGCCAGCAGCTTATGGGGGGGGAACAATGAGCAGTTCTTC | TRBJ2-1 | TRBV11-3 | TRBD2 | NA
CASSEQDPNTEAFF | TGCGCCAGCAGCGAGCAGGACCCGAACACCGAAGCTTTCTTT | TRBJ1-1 | TRBV5-1 | NA | NA
CASSLRMAGPRSWGGYTF | TGTGCCAGCTCACTCAGGATGGCGGGACCCAGATCTTGGGGCGGCTACACCTTC | TRBJ1-2 | TRBV18 | NA | NA
CASSPTGALLAGYTF | TGTGCCAGCAGCCCCACAGGCGCCCTCCTCGCGGGCTACACCTTC | TRBJ1-2 | TRBV4-2 | NA | many
CAGSRGIDYGYTF | TGTGCCGGCAGCCGGGGGATCGACTATGGCTACACCTTC | TRBJ1-2 | TRBV27 | NA | NA
CASSPPTGGFYNEQFF | TGTGCCAGCTCACCTCCGACGGGGGGGTTTTACAATGAGCAGTTCTTC | TRBJ2-1 | TRBV18 | TRBD2 | many
CASSPTGMGNQPQHF | TGTGCCAGCTCACCTACGGGAATGGGCAATCAGCCCCAGCATTTT | TRBJ1-5 | TRBV18 | NA | few
CASSQEDRVETQYF | TGCGCCAGCAGCCAAGAAGATAGGGTTGAGACCCAGTACTTC | TRBJ2-5 | TRBV4-1 | NA | NA
CASSQGTGSSYEQYF | TGCGCCAGCAGCCAAGGTACAGGGAGCTCCTACGAGCAGTACTTC | TRBJ2-7 | TRBV4-1 | NA | many
CASSTLAGGRSNEQFF | TGTGCCAGCAGTACCTTAGCGGGGGGCCGGAGTAATGAGCAGTTCTTC | TRBJ2-1 | TRBV6-2/TRBV6-3 | TRBD2 | many
CSASTGPRNTEAFF | TGCAGTGCATCGACCGGGCCAAGGAACACTGAAGCTTTCTTT | TRBJ1-1 | TRBV20-1 | NA | once
CASSAGTSGYNEQFF | TGTGCCAGCAGCGCCGGGACTAGCGGCTACAATGAGCAGTTCTTC | TRBJ2-1 | TRBV7-9 | TRBD2 | many
CASSLRSDMQYF | TGTGCCAGCAGTCTCAGATCAGATATGCAGTATTTT | TRBJ2-3 | TRBV12-3/TRBV12-4 | NA | once
CASSEQGGKDSPLHF | TGTGCCAGCAGTGAACAGGGAGGAAAGGATTCACCCCTCCACTTT | TRBJ1-6 | TRBV2 | NA | few
CAISGQGALETQYF | TGTGCCATCTCGGGACAGGGGGCGTTGGAGACCCAGTACTTC | TRBJ2-5 | TRBV10-3 | TRBD1 | many
CASSPSSGAGQPQHF | TGTGCCAGCAGCCCCTCATCCGGGGCGGGCCAGCCCCAGCATTTT | TRBJ1-5 | TRBV9 | NA | many
CASSLVRAGKGASEKLFF | TGTGCCAGCAGTTTAGTAAGGGCAGGGAAAGGGGCTAGCGAAAAACTGTTTTTT | TRBJ1-4 | TRBV12-3/TRBV12-4 | NA | many
CASSIGQGAFLEQYF | TGCGCCAGCAGCATAGGACAGGGGGCTTTTCTCGAGCAGTACTTC | TRBJ2-7 | TRBV5-1 | TRBD1 | many
CASSPLGQGLYF | TGTGCCAGCAGCCCTCTAGGACAGGGTTTGTATTTT | TRBJ2-3 | TRBV7-6 | TRBD1 | NA
CASSPIQADWTEAFF | TGTGCCAGCAGCCCCATCCAGGCCGATTGGACTGAAGCTTTCTTT | TRBJ1-1 | TRBV3-1 | NA | NA
CSVLGQDSYEQYF | TGCAGCGTCCTTGGACAGGACTCCTACGAGCAGTACTTC | TRBJ2-7 | TRBV29-1 | TRBD1 | many
CASSQDQGGELFF | TGTGCCAGCAGCCAAGACCAGGGCGGGGAGCTGTTTTTT | TRBJ2-2 | TRBV14 | NA | few
CASSEVAEPKNIQYF | TGTGCCAGCAGTGAGGTCGCAGAGCCCAAAAACATTCAGTACTTC | TRBJ2-4 | TRBV2 | NA | many
CASSADRRVGNQPQHF | TGTGCCAGCAGTGCCGACAGGAGGGTAGGGAATCAGCCCCAGCATTTT | TRBJ1-5 | TRBV6-2/TRBV6-3 | NA | NA
CASSPSGGRREQYF | TGTGCCAGCAGCCCAAGCGGGGGGCGGCGCGAGCAGTACTTC | TRBJ2-7 | TRBV12-3/TRBV12-4 | TRBD2 | NA
CASSYKIGQGANTGELFF | TGCGCCAGCAGCTACAAGATAGGACAGGGGGCGAACACCGGGGAGCTGTTTTTT | TRBJ2-2 | TRBV5-1 | TRBD1 | NA
CAIRDILRDTEAFF | TGTGCCATCAGAGACATCTTGAGAGACACTGAAGCTTTCTTT | TRBJ1-1 | TRBV10-3 | NA | NA
CSARETGETQYF | TGCAGTGCTAGAGAGACCGGAGAGACCCAGTACTTC | TRBJ2-5 | TRBV20-1 | NA | many
CASSSPIGETQFF | TGTGCCAGCAGCTCCCCGATAGGGGAGACCCAGTTCTTC | TRBJ2-1 | TRBV7-8 | NA | NA
CASSERDREDEQYF | TGTGCCAGCAGTGAAAGGGACAGGGAGGACGAGCAGTACTTC | TRBJ2-7 | TRBV2 | TRBD1 | NA
CSVEDIGGSNSYEQYF | TGCAGCGTTGAAGATATTGGCGGGAGCAACTCCTACGAGCAGTACTTC | TRBJ2-7 | TRBV29-1 | TRBD2 | NA
CASSSPGQFGSPLHF | TGTGCCAGCAGTTCCCCGGGACAGTTCGGTTCACCCCTCCACTTT | TRBJ1-6 | TRBV6-2/TRBV6-3 | TRBD1 | NA
CSAHQTAMNTEAFF | TGCAGTGCCCACCAAACGGCCATGAACACTGAAGCTTTCTTT | TRBJ1-1 | TRBV20-1 | NA | many
CASRILGNTEAFF | TGTGCCAGCAGGATCTTGGGGAACACTGAAGCTTTCTTT | TRBJ1-1 | TRBV6-6 | NA | NA
CASSQRDRPEQYF | TGTGCCAGCAGCCAAAGAGACCGCCCCGAGCAGTACTTC | TRBJ2-7 | TRBV3-1 | NA | once
CSATPGSGDYEQYF | TGCAGTGCTACTCCGGGTTCCGGGGACTACGAGCAGTACTTC | TRBJ2-7 | TRBV20-1 | NA | NA
CASSTLKATEAFF | TGTGCCAGCAGCACTCTTAAAGCGACTGAAGCTTTCTTT | TRBJ1-1 | TRBV21-1 | NA | NA
CASSQIMGQRRNTIYF | TGCGCCAGCAGCCAAATCATGGGACAGAGAAGAAACACCATATATTTT | TRBJ1-3 | TRBV4-1 | TRBD1 | many
CASSVGPGETQYF | TGTGCCAGCAGCGTAGGGCCCGGGGAGACCCAGTACTTC | TRBJ2-5 | TRBV9 | NA | many
CAWTGGNMNTEAFF | TGTGCCTGGACGGGAGGGAACATGAACACTGAAGCTTTCTTT | TRBJ1-1 | TRBV30 | NA | few
CASSLLSDSSGYTF | TGTGCCAGCAGCTTACTTAGTGACAGTTCTGGCTACACCTTC | TRBJ1-2 | TRBV7-2 | NA | NA
CASSSQVEQYF | TGTGCCAGCAGCTCCCAGGTGGAGCAGTACTTC | TRBJ2-7 | TRBV7-9 | NA | NA
CASSSNTLGPTDTQYF | TGTGCCAGCAGTTCAAACACACTAGGACCCACAGATACGCAGTATTTT | TRBJ2-3 | TRBV11-2 | NA | NA
CASSRGLAGSQMGEQYF | TGTGCCAGCAGCCGAGGACTAGCGGGGTCCCAGATGGGGGAGCAGTACTTC | TRBJ2-7 | TRBV7-2 | TRBD2 | many
CASSYAAGVKTQYF | TGTGCCAGCAGTTATGCGGCAGGGGTAAAGACCCAGTACTTC | TRBJ2-5 | TRBV6-5 | NA | many
CASTYGGGTEALF | TGTGCCAGCACCTACGGGGGAGGAACTGAAGCTTTGTTT | TRBJ1-1 | TRBV6-5 | NA | NA
CASSLGSVHEQFF | TGTGCCAGCAGTTTGGGGTCGGTACATGAGCAGTTCTTC | TRBJ2-1 | TRBV27 | NA | few
CASSGQGVNIQYF | TGTGCCAGCAGTGGGCAGGGCGTAAACATTCAGTACTTC | TRBJ2-4 | TRBV27 | NA | many
CASSRDSLSSYEQYF | TGTGCCAGCAGCCGTGACAGCCTTAGCTCCTACGAGCAGTACTTC | TRBJ2-7 | TRBV6-5 | NA | many
CSAKDENTEAFF | TGCAGTGCTAAAGACGAGAACACTGAAGCTTTCTTT | TRBJ1-1 | TRBV20-1 | NA | many
CASLRDRNEKLFF | TGTGCCAGCCTCCGGGACCGTAATGAAAAACTGTTTTTT | TRBJ1-4 | TRBV2 | NA | few
CSVRDIVWAEAFF | TGCAGCGTTAGGGACATCGTCTGGGCGGAAGCTTTCTTT | TRBJ1-1 | TRBV29-1 | NA | NA
CASSLSSGSYNGQYF | TGTGCCAGCAGCTTATCGAGCGGTTCCTACAATGGGCAGTACTTC | TRBJ2-7 | TRBV7-3 | NA | NA
CASSPPDTGITYEQYF | TGTGCCAGCTCACCACCGGACACAGGGATAACCTACGAGCAGTACTTC | TRBJ2-7 | TRBV18 | NA | few
CASSPWTSGNKQFF | TGTGCCAGCAGCCCCTGGACTAGCGGGAATAAGCAGTTCTTC | TRBJ2-1 | TRBV11-2 | TRBD2 | NA
CAWSGGPNDQPQHF | TGTGCCTGGAGTGGAGGACCGAACGATCAGCCCCAGCATTTT | TRBJ1-5 | TRBV30 | NA | NA
CACRDGTYQETQYF | TGCGCCTGCAGGGACGGGACATATCAAGAGACCCAGTACTTC | TRBJ2-5 | TRBV7-8 | NA | few
CASSPEEATDTQYF | TGTGCCAGCAGCCCGGAAGAGGCCACAGATACGCAGTATTTT | TRBJ2-3 | TRBV21-1 | NA | few